Given below is one T cell receptor (beta chain) in context. The sample is drawn from a study of cytomegalovirus exposure and HLA in healthy donors. 13 Jbeta primers and 60 Vbeta primers were used for the PCR. Only in-frame clones appear in the TCRdb table, and some are missing; sequencing was by immunoSEQ multiplex PCR. The table lists about 120,000 clones, over 75% of them singletons, with approximately 1.5% in the top ten. The germline V gene has CDR1 MNHNY and CDR2 SVGAGI (reference sequence). The CDR3 contains 11 residues. Trimming stripped 10 bases from V and 3 bases from J, with 10 bases between.

The sequence derives from a young woman in good health and CMV-seronegative. The sample was PBMCs. The chain combines TRBV6-6 with TRBJ2-7; D is perhaps TRBD1 (7 bases). The CDR3 sequence: CATGGIYEQYF. CDR3 in DNA: TGTGCCACAGGGGGGATCTACGAGCAGTACTTC.